These 26 T cell receptor beta chains were sequenced from one sample in a study of Ad26.COV2.S vaccination and SARS-CoV-2 variants. This table comes from immunoSEQ multiplex PCR, and its TCRdb copy is limited to in-frame clones, with some not included. The sample has hundreds of thousands of clones, about nine tenths seen once. The sample's treatment: approximately 18 received Ad26.COV2.S at low or high dose, single or two shots; about five received placebo; per-sample allocation not given. Samples were taken on day 63 after the first vaccine or placebo injection. Specimen: peripheral blood, collected in a trial of Ad26.COV2.S vaccine versus placebo. The receptors shown here come from a person aged 18-60 years who received the Ad26.COV2.S COVID-19 vaccine or a placebo.

The chain employs TRBV10-3 and TRBJ2-2; 7 bases agree with TRBD1. Germline V CDR1 and CDR2: ENHRY, SYGVKD. CDR3 length equals 16 residues. The V and J ends lost 0 bases and 2 bases, in that order; junction bases with no gene match: 3. The CDR3 region has the DNA TGTGCCATCAGTGAGTCGAGACAGGGAAACACCGGGGAGCTGTTTTTT. This sequence encodes CAISESRQGNTGELFF.

This clone was seen only once. This sequence joins TRBV6-6 and TRBJ2-6; perhaps TRBD1 as D (6 bases). The V end was cut by 1 base, the J end by 4 bases, with 11 bases between. This CDR3 has 16 residues. Per germline, CDR1 MNHNY and CDR2 SVGAGI (reference sequence). CDR3 DNA sequence: TGTGCCAGCAGTTACTATACAGGGTTGGGGGCCAACGTCCTGACTTTC. This translates into CASSYYTGLGANVLTF.

The chain combines TRBV6-5 with TRBJ2-7, with 7 positions matching TRBD1. The CDR3 is 16 amino acids. V gave up 0 bases and J gave up 0 bases; unmatched junction bases: 5. Germline V CDR1 and CDR2: MNHEY, SVGAGI. In DNA form, the CDR3 reads TGTGCCAGCAGTTACTCCTACAGGGGAAGCTCCTACGAGCAGTACTTC. Translation gives CASSYSYRGSSYEQYF.

The rearrangement links TRBV5-4 to TRBJ2-3; a possible D gene is TRBD1 (5 bases). Per the germline V gene, CDR1 is SGHNT and CDR2 is YYREEE (reference sequence). The CDR3 is 16 amino acids. V was shortened by 1 base and J by 4 bases, with 16 bases between the two germline ends. CDR3 sequence: CASSLRTHGGADTQYF. The CDR3 DNA follows: TGTGCCAGCAGCTTGAGGACACATGGTGGCGCAGATACGCAGTATTTT. Looking up the rest from reference TRBV5-4 and TRBJ2-3 gives the full variable domain: ETGVTQSPTHLIKTRGQQVTLRCSSQSGHNTVSWYQQALGQGPQFIFQYYREEENGRGNFPPRFSGLQFPNYSSELNVNALELDDSALYLCASSLRTHGGADTQYFGPGTRLTVL.

The chain joins TRBV6-6 to TRBJ2-2; 7 positions match TRBD2. The CDR3 extends over 16 amino acids. Looked up from germline, CDR1 is MNHNY and CDR2 is SVGAGI (reference sequence). The V and J ends lost 5 bases and 2 bases, in that order; junction bases with no gene match: 8. This CDR3 is CASSGGVQTNTGELFF. Here the CDR3 DNA reads TGTGCCAGCAGTGGGGGGGTTCAAACAAACACCGGGGAGCTGTTTTTT.

V and J are TRBV7-2 and TRBJ2-7; 9 nucleotides match TRBD1. Germline CDR1 reads SGHTA; CDR2 reads FQGNSA. With V trimmed by 5 bases and J by 6 bases, 8 bases remained unmatched. The CDR3 extends over 14 amino acids. The CDR3 sequence: CASSAWDRVVEQYF. CDR3 in DNA: TGTGCCAGCAGCGCATGGGACAGGGTGGTCGAGCAGTACTTC.

V and J are TRBV7-9 and TRBJ2-3; D unclear. CDR3 length: 14 residues. V was cut by 3 bases and J by 3 bases, with 10 bases left in between. Germline lookup yields CDR1 SEHNR and CDR2 FQNEAQ (reference sequence). The CDR3 DNA is TGTGCCAGCAGCTTCCAGGTCTCAACAGATACGCAGTATTTT. This codes for CASSFQVSTDTQYF.

In DNA, the CDR3 is TGCGCCAGCAGCCAAGCGGCAGGGACTGAAGCTTTCTTT. Its protein product is CASSQAAGTEAFF. The V and J genes are TRBV4-1 and TRBJ1-1, with D possibly matching TRBD1 (5 bases). Trimming took 1 base from V and 5 from J, leaving 8 bases between them. There are 13 residues in the CDR3. In germline, CDR1 is MGHRA, CDR2 YSYEKL.

The chain joins TRBV20-1 to TRBJ1-2; no firm D call. V was clipped by 0 bases and J by 8 bases, with 7 bases between them. Germline CDR1 and CDR2: DFQATT and SNEGSKA (reference sequence). The CDR3 contains 11 residues. The CDR3 nucleotides are TGCAGTGCTAGAGATCAAGGAGGCTACACCTTC. Its protein product is CSARDQGGYTF.

The V gene is TRBV12-3 or TRBV12-4, the J gene TRBJ1-1; D gene unclear. The CDR3 is 11 residues long. With 4 bases removed from V and 6 bases from J, the gap between germline ends came to 6 bases. The CDR3 DNA is TGTGCCAGCAGTTGGGTTTCTGAAGCTTTCTTT. This gives the protein CASSWVSEAFF.

The chain has TRBV2 and TRBJ2-7; TRBD2 agrees at 7 bases. From germline, CDR1 is SNHLY and CDR2 FYNNEI. With V trimmed by 6 bases and J by 7 bases, 18 bases remained unmatched. This CDR3 has 16 amino acids. CDR3 in DNA: TGTGCCAGCAGATGGATACCGGGACTAACCTTTGGGGAGCAGTACTTC. Its translation is CASRWIPGLTFGEQYF.

V gene TRBV30 combines with J gene TRBJ2-6; 7 bases match TRBD1. Germline V lookup: CDR1 GTSNPN, CDR2 SVGIG (reference sequence). V lost 5 bases to trimming and J lost 4 bases; unmatched junction nucleotides: 5. The CDR3 totals 14 residues. CDR3 in DNA: TGTGCCTGGTCCAAGGGGGCAGGGGCCAACGTCCTGACTTTC. It codes for CAWSKGAGANVLTF.

The V call is TRBV12-3 or TRBV12-4, the J call TRBJ1-1; tentatively, D is TRBD1 (6 bases). The germline V and J ends were trimmed by 5 bases and 10 bases, with 14 bases remaining between them. The CDR3 is 12 residues long. This chain's CDR3 is CASSLNRVVAFF. The CDR3 region has the DNA TGTGCCAGCAGTCTTAACAGGGTGGTAGCTTTCTTT.

This clone was observed a handful of times. V and J are TRBV5-5 and TRBJ2-7; a weak D match, TRBD2 (5 bases). With 3 bases removed from V and 0 bases from J, the gap between germline ends came to 13 bases. The CDR3 consists of 15 residues. Germline assignment: CDR1 SGHKS and CDR2 YYEKEE (reference sequence). The CDR3 sequence is CASSSGGGGSYEQYF. The CDR3 DNA reads TGTGCCAGCAGCTCAGGCGGTGGAGGCTCCTACGAGCAGTACTTC.

The chain joins TRBV29-1 to TRBJ2-7; D call uncertain. V was cut by 5 bases and J by 4 bases, with 15 bases left in between. This CDR3 contains 13 residues. The germline V gene has CDR1 SQVTM and CDR2 ANQGSEA. The CDR3 DNA follows: TGCAGCGTTCTGGCTTTCTCGGAGTACGAGCAGTACTTC. Its protein is CSVLAFSEYEQYF.

V usage is TRBV5-6 and J usage is TRBJ1-5; perhaps TRBD1 as D (5 bases). Between the trimmed V and J ends, which lost 0 bases and 9 bases, there was a span of 13 bases. CDR1 is SGHDT and CDR2 is YYEEEE in the germline V gene. The CDR3 covers 14 residues. The CDR3 loop reads CASSLGQGRRPQHF. In DNA, the CDR3 is TGTGCCAGCAGCTTGGGTCAGGGCCGGCGGCCCCAGCATTTT.

The genes are TRBV10-3 and TRBJ1-5; D not resolved. The CDR3 totals 13 residues. Trimming shortened V by 8 bases and J by 2 bases, and 10 bases separated the two germline ends. Per germline, CDR1 ENHRY and CDR2 SYGVKD. The CDR3: CAIQSTGNQPQHF. The DNA for the CDR3 is TGTGCCATCCAAAGTACAGGCAATCAGCCCCAGCATTTT.

The chain employs TRBV27 and TRBJ1-1; possible D gene TRBD1, 6 bases. The germline gives CDR1 MNHEY, CDR2 SMNVEV (reference sequence). CDR3 length: 15 residues. Deletions cut 5 bases from V and 0 bases from J, with 13 bases between. In DNA, the CDR3 is TGTGCCAGCAGTATCACAGGGCTCATGAACACTGAAGCTTTCTTT. Protein: CASSITGLMNTEAFF.

This chain joins TRBV5-6 and TRBJ2-1; 8 positions match TRBD2. J lost 7 bases, V lost 2 bases, and 14 bases had no gene match. This CDR3 comprises 17 residues. Looked up from germline, CDR1 is SGHDT and CDR2 is YYEEEE. The CDR3 is CASSFVLAGVKGNEQFF. CDR3 DNA: TGTGCCAGCAGCTTCGTCCTAGCGGGCGTTAAGGGAAATGAGCAGTTCTTC.

This clone occurred once. This sequence joins TRBV4-3 and TRBJ1-1; D not certain. Trimming took off 5 bases at V and 5 bases at J, with 15 bases between the two ends. The CDR3 extends over 14 amino acids. The V gene's germline CDR1 is LGHNA and CDR2 YSLEER. The CDR3 protein is CASSISTYLTEAFF. The CDR3 DNA reads as TGCGCCAGCAGCATATCCACCTACCTGACTGAAGCTTTCTTT.

This chain links TRBV5-1 with TRBJ1-5; D is unresolved. The CDR3 sequence is 17 residues long. V was pared by 1 base and J by 6 bases, with 20 bases between. Per the germline V gene, CDR1 is SGHRS and CDR2 is YFSETQ. The CDR3 DNA is TGCGCCAGCAGCTTGATTGTTTTTTTCGAAGGGAGTCAGCCCCAGCATTTT. It codes for CASSLIVFFEGSQPQHF.

The chain couples TRBV10-3 to TRBJ2-1, with a possible D match to TRBD1 (6 bases). The length of the CDR3 is 12 residues. CDR1 is ENHRY, CDR2 SYGVKD, per germline. Trimming removed 3 bases from V and 7 bases from J, with 7 bases in between. CDR3: CAISDRGNEQFF. Here the CDR3 DNA reads TGTGCCATCAGTGACAGGGGAAATGAGCAGTTCTTC.

This clone appeared once. This sequence joins TRBV6-2 or TRBV6-3 and TRBJ2-3; D remains unclear. V was trimmed by 2 bases and J by 6 bases, leaving 18 bases between them. Germline CDR1 is MNHEY and CDR2 is SVGEGT. The CDR3 has 16 residues. The CDR3 bases are TGTGCCAGCAGTTACGAGACCGGACGGCCAGCGGATACGCAGTATTTT. This encodes CASSYETGRPADTQYF.

The V call is TRBV13, the J call TRBJ2-7; possible D gene TRBD1, 5 bases. The CDR3 runs 14 residues. The germline CDR1 and CDR2 sequences are PRHDT and FYEKMQ (reference sequence). The ends were cut back, 6 bases at V and 3 bases at J, with 15 bases in the middle. The chain's CDR3 is CASRSGYEDYEQYF. The CDR3 DNA reads TGTGCCAGCAGATCAGGGTACGAAGACTACGAGCAGTACTTC.

V and J are TRBV30 and TRBJ1-1, with D possibly TRBD1 on 6 matching bases. Trimming stripped 5 bases from V and 2 bases from J, with 9 bases between. This CDR3 is built from 12 residues. Germline loops: CDR1 GTSNPN, CDR2 SVGIG (reference sequence). The CDR3, as DNA: TGTGCCTGGGGCAGGGGCAACACTGAAGCTTTCTTT. It translates to CAWGRGNTEAFF.

J is TRBJ1-2 and V is TRBV6-5, with 9 bases matching TRBD1. The CDR3 is made up of 16 amino acids. Germline V CDR1 and CDR2: MNHEY, SVGAGI. V lost 2 bases and J lost 6; bases outside the gene matches: 10. This CDR3 reads CASSYRRVTGGHGYTF. CDR3 nucleotides: TGTGCCAGCAGTTACCGACGAGTGACAGGGGGGCATGGCTACACCTTC.